This TCR beta chain appears in the sequencing data of a study of shared clonotypes between healthy human individuals. Subsets obtained from CD4+ cells comprised CD45RA+ naive and CD45RA-negative memory cells. For this clone: Its specificity is unknown.

Study results and caveats: Sorted-subset samples were not fully sequenced, rarefaction indicated.

CDR1 and CDR2 from the germline V gene are WNHNN and SYGVQD (reference sequence). V was trimmed by 0 bases and J by 4 bases, leaving 22 bases between them. CDR3 length: 19 amino acids. The DNA input per sorted-subset replicate PCR was 150 to 200 ng, corresponding to 28,000 or so T cell genomes. Profiled with immunoSEQ multiplex PCR; TCRdb holds only in-frame clones, not every one. The repertoire has roughly 2.2 million clones, 85% to 95% of them found once; the top ten carry around 0.35%. The receptor's source is a man aged 18 to 30 in good health. Some clones in this sample may be carry-over from other donors' samples. V and J are TRBV10-1 and TRBJ1-5; weak D call: TRBD1 (5 bases). The sample was naive CD4+ T cells from PBMCs. Subset given: CD45RA+ positively selected. The chain's CDR3 is CASSESNGGRIRGNQPQHF. In DNA form, the CDR3 reads TGCGCCAGCAGTGAGTCGAACGGGGGAAGAATCCGGGGGAATCAGCCCCAGCATTTT.